This TCR beta chain was captured in a study of cytomegalovirus exposure and HLA in healthy donors. Study at large: Findings of an earlier analysis included around 100 million unique TCR beta sequences from 180 million or so T cells.

The germline V and J ends were trimmed by 5 bases and 6 bases, with 6 bases remaining between them. CDR1 SGHDT and CDR2 YYEEEE come from the germline V gene. The CDR3 spans 11 residues. This PCR relied on a set of 60 Vbeta primers and 13 Jbeta primers. Clones were sequenced by immunoSEQ multiplex PCR, and TCRdb holds only the in-frame ones, with some missing. The sample shows around 200,000 clones, over 75% of them seen only once. Those who donated were healthy bone marrow donors. The receptor was derived from a female donor in good health and CMV-seronegative. Sequenced material: PBMCs. This chain links TRBV5-6 with TRBJ2-1; D gene ambiguous. Written as DNA, the CDR3 is TGTGCCAGCAGTCGTTCCAATGAGCAGTTCTTC. Translation gives CASSRSNEQFF.